These 3 T cell receptor beta chains share one sample of origin, sequenced in a study of chemoradiotherapy in HPV16-positive cancers. TCRdb's table, derived via immunoSEQ multiplex PCR, lists solely in-frame clones and lacks some. The sample lists 14,000 or so clones; roughly 74% were seen once. Sample acquisition took place from a patient who underwent chemoradiotherapy. These receptors all come from a human donor with HPV-associated anogenital cancer.

This chain uses TRBV7-3 with TRBJ2-3, with D possibly matching TRBD1 (5 bases). This CDR3 region has 14 residues. Germline CDR1 and CDR2: SGHTA and FQGTGA. Trimming took 5 bases from V and 1 from J, leaving 10 bases between them. DNA of the CDR3: TGTGCCAGCAGCCTTGGACACGGCACAGATACGCAGTATTTT. It codes for CASSLGHGTDTQYF.

Only a few counts were recorded for this clone. The CDR3 is CASSDRSYTEAFF. CDR3 nucleotide sequence: TGTGCCAGTAGCGACAGGAGCTACACTGAAGCTTTCTTT. The rearrangement links TRBV19 to TRBJ1-1; perhaps TRBD1 as D (6 bases). The V end was cut by 6 bases, the J end by 3 bases, with 11 bases between. The germline V gene has CDR1 LNHDA and CDR2 SQIVND (reference sequence). The CDR3 has 13 residues.

The chain links TRBV19 to TRBJ1-2; 7 positions agree with TRBD1. The CDR3 contains 12 residues. The V gene end was trimmed by 10 bases and the J gene end by 6 bases; junction bases not matched to a gene: 8. Germline CDR1 is LNHDA and CDR2 is SQIVND (reference sequence). CDR3 protein: CATRGQAHGYTF. CDR3 nucleotides: TGTGCCACCCGCGGACAGGCCCATGGCTACACCTTC.